Listed below are T cell receptor beta chains from one sample, sequenced in a study of blood T cell repertoires in COVID-19. Only in-frame clones appear in the TCRdb table, and some are missing; sequencing was by immunoSEQ multiplex PCR. The table lists about 93,000 clones, about 80% of them singletons. The sequencing input was peripheral blood. Source of these receptors: a human donor in a cohort sampled during active COVID-19. Each CDR3 is given with its conserved first and last residue. A D gene is named only where the DNA matches it firmly.

J gene: TRBJ1-2; V gene: TRBV18; D gene: .; CDR3 protein: CASSGARDISYGYTF
J gene: TRBJ1-2; V gene: TRBV2; D gene: .; CDR3 protein: CASTPWTDNYGYTF
J gene: TRBJ1-1; V gene: TRBV9; D gene: .; CDR3 protein: CASSVVRNTEAFF
J gene: TRBJ1-1; V gene: TRBV9; D gene: TRBD1; CDR3 protein: CASSVAGQGGSTEAFF
J gene: TRBJ1-6; V gene: TRBV12-3/TRBV12-4; D gene: .; CDR3 protein: CASSPSGNSPLHF
J gene: TRBJ1-2; V gene: TRBV19; D gene: .; CDR3 protein: CASSEVSRANYGYTF
J gene: TRBJ1-5; V gene: TRBV6-6; D gene: .; CDR3 protein: CATRTGNQPQHF
J gene: TRBJ1-6; V gene: TRBV19; D gene: .; CDR3 protein: CASSPEGQSNSPLHF
J gene: TRBJ1-4; V gene: TRBV5-1; D gene: .; CDR3 protein: CASSLASDTPGEKLFF
J gene: TRBJ2-7; V gene: TRBV7-3; D gene: .; CDR3 protein: CASSLSVGGHYEQYF
J gene: TRBJ1-3; V gene: TRBV9; D gene: .; CDR3 protein: CASSVGGQTSSGNTIYF
J gene: TRBJ1-5; V gene: TRBV28; D gene: .; CDR3 protein: CASSSRDTRIWSNQPQHF
J gene: TRBJ1-3; V gene: TRBV9; D gene: TRBD1; CDR3 protein: CASSVTGTGGNTIYF
J gene: TRBJ2-1; V gene: TRBV7-9; D gene: .; CDR3 protein: CASSLVGGNLNNEQFF
J gene: TRBJ2-2; V gene: TRBV14; D gene: .; CDR3 protein: CASSQDSRRTGELFF
J gene: TRBJ2-1; V gene: TRBV19; D gene: TRBD2; CDR3 protein: CASSGTSDYNEQFF
J gene: TRBJ2-1; V gene: TRBV7-2; D gene: TRBD2; CDR3 protein: CASSLERLAGHNEQFF
J gene: TRBJ1-1; V gene: TRBV2; D gene: .; CDR3 protein: CASRPQGRGTEAFF
J gene: TRBJ2-1; V gene: TRBV5-1; D gene: .; CDR3 protein: CASSLGWAGNEQFF
J gene: TRBJ2-2; V gene: TRBV4-1; D gene: TRBD2; CDR3 protein: CASNLAGVSTGELFF
J gene: TRBJ1-1; V gene: TRBV5-4; D gene: .; CDR3 protein: CASSLSRNTEAFF
J gene: TRBJ2-2; V gene: TRBV5-1; D gene: TRBD2; CDR3 protein: CASSSGVTAGELFF
J gene: TRBJ1-1; V gene: TRBV3-1/TRBV3-2; D gene: .; CDR3 protein: CASSQESTEAFF
J gene: TRBJ2-5; V gene: TRBV5-1; D gene: .; CDR3 protein: CASSYNQVQETQYF
J gene: TRBJ1-6; V gene: TRBV11-2; D gene: TRBD1; CDR3 protein: CASSPGGYSPLHF
J gene: TRBJ1-6; V gene: TRBV7-6; D gene: TRBD1; CDR3 protein: CASSPGTVYNSPLHF
J gene: TRBJ2-2; V gene: TRBV9; D gene: .; CDR3 protein: CASSVEGQTNTGELFF
J gene: TRBJ1-1; V gene: TRBV28; D gene: .; CDR3 protein: CASGQAGLMNTEAFF
J gene: TRBJ1-2; V gene: TRBV5-4; D gene: .; CDR3 protein: CASSEGGIYGYTF
J gene: TRBJ1-1; V gene: TRBV5-1; D gene: .; CDR3 protein: CASSLDGGFEAFF
J gene: TRBJ2-2; V gene: TRBV2; D gene: TRBD2; CDR3 protein: CASRAFSGGSGELFF
J gene: TRBJ1-1; V gene: TRBV3-1/TRBV3-2; D gene: .; CDR3 protein: CASRAREAEAFF
J gene: TRBJ2-1; V gene: TRBV7-9; D gene: .; CDR3 protein: CASSSVGGSNEQFF
J gene: TRBJ1-6; V gene: TRBV10-3; D gene: .; CDR3 protein: CAVRTRDNSPLHF
J gene: TRBJ1-3; V gene: TRBV11-3; D gene: .; CDR3 protein: CASSWGPGNTIYF
J gene: TRBJ1-1; V gene: TRBV3-1/TRBV3-2; D gene: .; CDR3 protein: CASSQTATNTEAFF
J gene: TRBJ2-1; V gene: TRBV7-8; D gene: .; CDR3 protein: CASSRSVVTGGYNEQFF
J gene: TRBJ2-3; V gene: TRBV10-3; D gene: TRBD2; CDR3 protein: CAIREAGGRTDTQYF
J gene: TRBJ1-2; V gene: TRBV6-6; D gene: TRBD1; CDR3 protein: CATLRGQGNYGYTF
J gene: TRBJ2-3; V gene: TRBV5-1; D gene: .; CDR3 protein: CASSSLSTDTQYF
J gene: TRBJ2-5; V gene: TRBV11-2; D gene: TRBD2; CDR3 protein: CASSMAGGVGETQYF
J gene: TRBJ2-3; V gene: TRBV28; D gene: TRBD1; CDR3 protein: CASSLPGQGTDTQYF
J gene: TRBJ2-5; V gene: TRBV5-1; D gene: .; CDR3 protein: CASSLDPGVGETQYF
J gene: TRBJ2-1; V gene: TRBV7-2; D gene: .; CDR3 protein: CASSLALNNEQFF
J gene: TRBJ2-1; V gene: TRBV21-1; D gene: .; CDR3 protein: CASGGQGYDNEQFF
J gene: TRBJ1-2; V gene: TRBV4-1; D gene: TRBD1; CDR3 protein: CASSQLGTGGYGYTF
J gene: TRBJ1-1; V gene: TRBV25-1; D gene: .; CDR3 protein: CASSEGGRTEAFF
J gene: TRBJ2-5; V gene: TRBV21-1; D gene: .; CDR3 protein: CARRERGKETQYF
J gene: TRBJ1-2; V gene: TRBV24-1; D gene: .; CDR3 protein: CATSDGGPLRGDGYTF